The 8 T cell receptor beta chains below all came from one sample that was sequenced in a study of T cells in Graves' hyperthyroidism and ophthalmopathy. Regions amplified from RNA transcripts were the TCR beta CDR3 regions. First-round RT-PCR of the TCR CDR3 relied on the HTBI primer set. MiXCR, run by TCRdb on the multiplex PCR reads, gives a single entry per CDR3 protein. The sample carries around 300,000 distinct CDR3 sequences, 13% to 15% recorded once. The material sequenced was blood. These receptors all stem from a woman aged 50 to 60 with Graves' hyperthyroidism that later progressed to Graves' ophthalmopathy.

This clonotype came up many times. The rearrangement joins TRBV5-8 to TRBJ2-3; TRBD1 matches 7 bases. Germline V gene lookup returns CDR1 SGHTS and CDR2 YDEGEE. The V gene end was trimmed by 3 bases and the J gene end by 3 bases; junction bases not matched to a gene: 4. The CDR3 consists of 14 residues. The CDR3: CASSSLGQTDTQYF. The CDR3 DNA sequence: TGTGCCAGCAGCTCGCTGGGACAGACAGATACGCAGTATTTT.

The V gene is TRBV5-6, the J gene TRBJ2-7; 8 bases agree with TRBD1. The V and J ends lost 2 bases and 5 bases, in that order; junction bases with no gene match: 3. Germline CDR1 is SGHDT and CDR2 is YYEEEE. The CDR3 is 13 amino acids. CDR3 nucleotides: TGTGCCAGCAGCTTCTTGACAGGGGACGAGCAGTACTTC. Amino acid sequence: CASSFLTGDEQYF. The full variable domain, rest sourced from reference TRBV5-6 and TRBJ2-7, is DAGVTQSPTHLIKTRGQQVTLRCSPKSGHDTVSWYQQALGQGPQFIFQYYEEEERQRGNFPDRFSGHQFPNYSSELNVNALLLGDSALYLCASSFLTGDEQYFGPGTRLTVT.

This clonotype was found many times. Written as DNA, the CDR3 is TGTGCCAGCAGCTCACATTCCCAGTATGAGCAGTTCTTC. Its protein product is CASSSHSQYEQFF. The V gene is TRBV7-6, the J gene TRBJ2-1; D unresolved. Trimming removed 4 bases from V and 8 bases from J, with 12 bases in between. The CDR3 covers 13 residues. CDR1 and CDR2 from the germline V gene are SGHVS and FNYEAQ.

This clonotype was detected many times. V and J are TRBV27 and TRBJ2-7; tentative D call: TRBD1 (6 bases). Per germline, CDR1 MNHEY and CDR2 SMNVEV (reference sequence). Trimming stripped 9 bases from V and 2 bases from J, with 20 bases between. The CDR3 spans 15 residues. This chain's CDR3 is CASSRSGVRAYEQYF. The CDR3 coding sequence is TGTGCCAGTTCCCGTTCAGGGGTCAGGGCCTACGAGCAGTACTTC.

The chain combines TRBV29-1 with TRBJ2-7, with D hard to call. This CDR3 is built from 12 residues. The germline V gene has CDR1 SQVTM and CDR2 ANQGSEA. Between the trimmed V and J ends, which lost 6 bases and 4 bases, there was a span of 13 bases. This chain's CDR3 is CSVLSLLYEQYF. The DNA for the CDR3 is TGCAGCGTCCTCTCCCTCCTTTACGAGCAGTACTTC.

This clonotype was observed many times. The rearrangement links TRBV7-9 to TRBJ2-7, with D possibly being TRBD1 (6 bases). This CDR3 comprises 13 residues. V lost 2 bases and J lost 3, with 8 bases in between. Per the germline V gene, CDR1 is SEHNR and CDR2 is FQNEAQ (reference sequence). The CDR3, as DNA: TGTGCCAGCAGCTTAACACAGGGCTACGAGCAGTACTTC. It is translated as CASSLTQGYEQYF.

In this sample, this clonotype turned up many times. The chain's CDR3 is CASSGKGAQSETQYF. DNA for the CDR3: TGTGCCAGCAGTGGGAAGGGGGCGCAAAGTGAGACCCAGTACTTC. The rearrangement links TRBV6-1 to TRBJ2-5; TRBD1 matches at 7 bases. The junction had 10 bases not matched to a gene; V was cut back by 4 bases and J by 5 bases. Germline assignment: CDR1 MNHNS and CDR2 SASEGT. The CDR3 is made up of 15 amino acids.

This clonotype occurred many times. The chain carries TRBV24-1 and TRBJ2-1; the match to TRBD2 covers 7 bases. The CDR3 loop spans 15 amino acids. V was clipped by 3 bases and J by 7 bases; unmatched bases: 8. Germline values: CDR1 KGHDR, CDR2 SFDVKD. The CDR3 DNA reads as TGTGCCACCAGTGATCCGGGCGGGAGCACGAATGAGCAGTTCTTC. This sequence encodes CATSDPGGSTNEQFF.